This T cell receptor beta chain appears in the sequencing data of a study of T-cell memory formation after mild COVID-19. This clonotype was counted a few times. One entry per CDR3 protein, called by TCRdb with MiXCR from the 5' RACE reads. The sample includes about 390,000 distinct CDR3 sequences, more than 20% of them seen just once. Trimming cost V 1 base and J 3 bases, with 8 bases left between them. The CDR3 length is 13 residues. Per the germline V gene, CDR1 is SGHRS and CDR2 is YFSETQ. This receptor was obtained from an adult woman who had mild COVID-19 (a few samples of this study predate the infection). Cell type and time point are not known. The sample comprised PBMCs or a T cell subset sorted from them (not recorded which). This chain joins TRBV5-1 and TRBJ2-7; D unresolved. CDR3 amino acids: CASSLPSNYEQYF. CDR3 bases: TGCGCCAGCAGCTTGCCTTCAAACTACGAGCAGTACTTC.